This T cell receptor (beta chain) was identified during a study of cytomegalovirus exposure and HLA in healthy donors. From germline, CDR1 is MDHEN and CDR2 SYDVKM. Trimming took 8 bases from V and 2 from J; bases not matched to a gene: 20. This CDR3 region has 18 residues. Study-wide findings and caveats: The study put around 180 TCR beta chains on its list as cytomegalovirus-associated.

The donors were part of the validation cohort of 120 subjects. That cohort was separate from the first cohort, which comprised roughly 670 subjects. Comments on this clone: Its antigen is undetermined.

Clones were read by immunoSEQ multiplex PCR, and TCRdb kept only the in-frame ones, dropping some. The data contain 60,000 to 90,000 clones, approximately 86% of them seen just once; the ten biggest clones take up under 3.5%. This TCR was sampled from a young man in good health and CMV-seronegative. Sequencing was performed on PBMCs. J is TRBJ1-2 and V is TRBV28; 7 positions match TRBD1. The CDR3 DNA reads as TGTGCCAGCCAGCCGGGACAGCGGGTAGCTACTCTCAACTATGGCTACACCTTC. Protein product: CASQPGQRVATLNYGYTF.